What follows describes a single T cell receptor (beta chain). The data are from a study of T cell repertoires in cytomegalovirus infection. Study-level information: It can be stated that public TCR beta signatures indicated CMV infection as well as a matching HLA type.

TCRdb recomputed calls from the reads with MiXCR, one row per CDR3 protein. The profile shows fewer than 550,000 distinct CDR3 sequences, roughly 10% of them singletons. This CDR3 is 12 amino acids long. Germline V gene data show CDR1 as SQVTM and CDR2 as ANQGSEA. The V end was cut by 7 bases, the J end by 1 base, with 10 bases between. The TCR sequence derives from a human donor in good health (CMV status not recorded). Some clones in this sample may be carry-over from other donors' samples. J is TRBJ1-1 and V is TRBV29-1; unclear D gene. The sample taken for sequencing was PBMCs. In DNA, the CDR3 is TGCAGCGCCCTGACTGAGAACACTGAAGCTTTCTTT. Its translation is CSALTENTEAFF.